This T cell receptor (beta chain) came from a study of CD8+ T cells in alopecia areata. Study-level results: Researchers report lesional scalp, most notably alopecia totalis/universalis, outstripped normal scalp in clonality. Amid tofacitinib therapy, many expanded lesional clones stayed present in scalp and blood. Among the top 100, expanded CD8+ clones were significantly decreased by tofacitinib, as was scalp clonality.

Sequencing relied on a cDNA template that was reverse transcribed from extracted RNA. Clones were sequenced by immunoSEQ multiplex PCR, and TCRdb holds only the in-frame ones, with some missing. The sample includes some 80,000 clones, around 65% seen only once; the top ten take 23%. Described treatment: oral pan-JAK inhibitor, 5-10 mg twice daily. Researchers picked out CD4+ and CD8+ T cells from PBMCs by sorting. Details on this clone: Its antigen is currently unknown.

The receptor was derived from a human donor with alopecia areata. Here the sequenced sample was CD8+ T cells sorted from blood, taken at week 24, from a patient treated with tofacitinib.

DNA of the CDR3: TGTGCCAGCAGCTTAGGAGCCTATGGCTACACCTTC. Translating gives CASSLGAYGYTF. The rearrangement joins TRBV7-9 to TRBJ1-2; D is unresolved. Germline loops: CDR1 SEHNR, CDR2 FQNEAQ (reference sequence). The CDR3 covers 12 residues. V shed 1 base and J shed 4 bases, with 4 bases lying between them.